By proportion, the clone carrying this TCR beta chain is medium-sized (0.01 to 0.1%). These data belong to a study of immune characterization of retroperitoneal liposarcoma. In TCRdb, the PCR reads were re-called with MiXCR into one record per CDR3 protein. Of more than 10,000 distinct CDR3 sequences in the sample, roughly 47% are singletons; the top ten hold roughly 12%. The sequenced material came from tumor tissue. This receptor was obtained from a female donor with retroperitoneal liposarcoma.

The chain's CDR3 is CASSYSSGTGGNEQFF. In DNA form, the CDR3 reads TGTGCCAGCAGTTACTCGTCCGGGACAGGGGGCAATGAGCAGTTCTTC. This chain joins TRBV6-5 and TRBJ2-1; 11 nucleotides match TRBD1. With 0 bases clipped from V and 6 bases from J, the junction kept 4 bases outside the gene matches. Germline CDR1 reads MNHEY; CDR2 reads SVGAGI. The CDR3 covers 16 residues.